Given below is one T cell receptor beta chain in context. What this receptor recognizes is not known. No much larger clonotype is one base removed from it; base qualities were not supplied. This sample is part of a study of blood T cell repertoires in COVID-19 (dated by TCRdb to the early 2020s). Regarding the research as a whole: Collaborator samples came from the United States, Italy and Spain and covered acute and convalescent phases of COVID-19. The prospective study material was composed of cDNA or gDNA derived from T cells, B-cell-depleted T cells, or PBMCs. Subjects who had been exposed to COVID-19, were actively infected with it, or had recovered from it provided the deeply sampled blood TCRbeta repertoires that made up the dataset. The repertoires were released in a freely available public database intended as a resource for research on the immune response to SARS-CoV-2. Samples were obtained from the ongoing ImmuneRACE study (first 160 participants) and from about 1,300 subjects provided by 6 global collaborators. A de-identified subject ID, COVID-19 status, age in years and sex were almost always included in the sample metadata. Where HLA class I and class II types were available, the types were taken from metadata supplied by the sample provider, not from assay-based typing.

The CDR3 measures 14 amino acids from cysteine to phenylalanine. Only the CDR3 DNA is retained, 42 bases long and in frame from the first base. V lost 7 bases and J lost 3 bases, and the count of bases not matched to a germline gene is 5. CDR1 and CDR2, per the germline V gene, are SGHVS and FQNEAQ. Whole blood was collected in K2EDTA tubes by collaborating institutions according to the institutions' own protocols. For TCRbeta analysis, collaborator samples were shipped as frozen whole blood, as isolated PBMCs, or as DNA extracted from either sample type. TCRbeta CDR3 regions were amplified from genomic DNA using the immunoSEQ Assay, a bias-controlled multiplex PCR. The paper's data handling went like this. The number of nucleated cells in each sample was estimated by amplification of reference gene primers within the assay. To quantify the absolute abundance of each unique TCRbeta CDR3 rearrangement, sequence reads were collapsed and filtered. Productive Simpson clonality was computed per sample as the square root of Simpson's diversity index over productive rearrangements. What TCRdb holds here is the immuneACCESS table cut down to in-frame rearrangements. Part of the clones is not present; checked against another copy, under half of the missing clones reflect an unresolved V gene, and the others are unexplained. The V and J calls and the clone size are those of that table, but D and trimming were determined from the DNA. Here the sample has around 260,000 clones; around 87% occur a single time. The biggest ten clones account for 2.3% of the sample.

The full study reports these points: Clinical and demographic metadata were provided uncurated, with the amount varying by source and participant.

The specimen was peripheral blood. Here the chain combines TRBV7-8 and TRBJ1-2; TRBD1 fits 10 bases in the junction. The sequence was obtained from a woman aged 50 to 65 with acute or convalescent COVID-19. The CDR3 region has the sequence CASTWTGGDYGYTF. The sequenced DNA is TGTGCCAGCACCTGGACAGGGGGGGACTATGGCTACACCTTC.